This T cell receptor beta chain was obtained from a study of cytomegalovirus exposure and HLA in healthy donors. Study-wide points: Productive rates of about 87% or about 30% were seen for most TCR beta V segments in an earlier analysis. In vitro experiments confirmed that three CMV-associated chains were specific for CMV antigens.

The CDR3 runs to 17 residues. Germline CDR1 WNHNN, CDR2 SYGVQD (reference sequence). The V end lost 10 bases, the J end lost 5 bases, and 29 bases lay between the germline ends. A word on this clone: Its specificity is unknown.

With 60 Vbeta and 13 Jbeta primers, the PCR was carried out. This table comes from immunoSEQ multiplex PCR, and its TCRdb copy is limited to in-frame clones, with some not included. The table has about 190,000 clones, more than 70% seen once. This clonotype originated in a man younger than 45 in good health and CMV-seropositive. The V gene is TRBV10-1, the J gene TRBJ2-5; possibly TRBD2 for D (7 bases). Sequencing was done on a sample of PBMCs. The CDR3 DNA is TGCGCCACCCTGGGGGAAACACTAGGGGGGGAGTGGGAGACCCAGTACTTC. It translates to CATLGETLGGEWETQYF.